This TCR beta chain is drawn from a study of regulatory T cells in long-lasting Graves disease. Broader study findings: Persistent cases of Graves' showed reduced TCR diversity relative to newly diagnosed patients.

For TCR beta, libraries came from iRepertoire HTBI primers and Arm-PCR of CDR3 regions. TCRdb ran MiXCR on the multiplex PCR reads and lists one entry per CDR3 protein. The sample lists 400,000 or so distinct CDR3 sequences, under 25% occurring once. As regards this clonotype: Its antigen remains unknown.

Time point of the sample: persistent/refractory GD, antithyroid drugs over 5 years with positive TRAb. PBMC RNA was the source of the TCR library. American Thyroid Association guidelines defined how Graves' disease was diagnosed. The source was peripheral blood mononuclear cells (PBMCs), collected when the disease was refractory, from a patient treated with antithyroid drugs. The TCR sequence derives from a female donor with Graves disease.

CDR3 DNA sequence: TGCGCCAGCAGCCAAGAGCCTAGCGGGACCTACGAGCAGTACTTC. Translation: CASSQEPSGTYEQYF. V usage is TRBV4-1 and J usage is TRBJ2-7; 9 nucleotides agree with TRBD2. The J segment lost 2 bases and the V segment lost 0 bases, leaving 2 bases of the junction unmatched. Germline V gene lookup returns CDR1 MGHRA and CDR2 YSYEKL. The length of the CDR3 is 15 residues.